The source of this TCR beta chain is a study of cytomegalovirus exposure and HLA in healthy donors. Whole-study findings and limits: Some public TCRs appeared in many individuals, while most sequences were rare.

The PCR made use of 60 Vbeta and 13 Jbeta primers. Clones were read by immunoSEQ multiplex PCR, and TCRdb kept only the in-frame ones, dropping some. Reported are 25,000 to 40,000 clones; the ten largest clones contain around 4.9%. Comment on this clone: What it recognizes is unknown.

Germline values: CDR1 SEHNR, CDR2 FQNEAQ (reference sequence). This CDR3 contains 13 residues. V lost 5 bases to trimming and J lost 5 bases, with 11 bases between them. The sequence derives from a female donor in good health and CMV-seronegative. The rearrangement joins TRBV7-9 to TRBJ2-3; weak D call: TRBD1 (6 bases). Sequencing was done on a sample of PBMCs. The CDR3 sequence: CASSPQGIDTQYF. The CDR3 DNA sequence: TGTGCCAGCAGCCCTCAGGGGATAGATACGCAGTATTTT.